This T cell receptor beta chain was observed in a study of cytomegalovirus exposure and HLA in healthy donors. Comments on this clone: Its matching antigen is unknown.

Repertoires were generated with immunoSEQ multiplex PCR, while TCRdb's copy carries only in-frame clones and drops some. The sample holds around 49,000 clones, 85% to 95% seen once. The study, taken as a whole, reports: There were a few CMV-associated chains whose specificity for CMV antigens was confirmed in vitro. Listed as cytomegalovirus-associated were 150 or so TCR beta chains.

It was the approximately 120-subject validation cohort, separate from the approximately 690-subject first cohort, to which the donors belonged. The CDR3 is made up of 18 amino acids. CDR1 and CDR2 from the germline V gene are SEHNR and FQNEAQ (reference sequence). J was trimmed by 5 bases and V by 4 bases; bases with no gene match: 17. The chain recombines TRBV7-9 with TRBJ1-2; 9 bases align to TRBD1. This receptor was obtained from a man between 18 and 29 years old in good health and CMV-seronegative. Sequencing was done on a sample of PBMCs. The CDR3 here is CASSSAPGLQGAGYGYTF. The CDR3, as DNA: TGTGCCAGCAGCTCGGCCCCCGGGCTACAGGGGGCAGGGTATGGCTACACCTTC.